Following are 6 T cell receptor beta chains from one sample sequenced in a study of blood T cell repertoires in COVID-19. TCRdb's copy holds only in-frame clones and misses some; the assay was immunoSEQ multiplex PCR. The sample includes about 160,000 clones, roughly 89% of them seen just once. Specimen: peripheral blood. These receptors originate from a woman aged 55-70 years who had recovered from COVID-19.

The chain has TRBV5-4 and TRBJ1-1; TRBD1 might be the D (6 bases). Germline V gene data show CDR1 as SGHNT and CDR2 as YYREEE (reference sequence). The V gene lost 0 bases and the J gene lost 1 base, with 10 bases spanning the gap. The CDR3 is made up of 15 amino acids. The CDR3 bases are TGTGCCAGCAGCTTGGCGCGGACAGAGAACACTGAAGCTTTCTTT. It codes for CASSLARTENTEAFF.

The chain recombines TRBV9 with TRBJ2-5, with unresolved D. V shed 0 bases and J shed 3 bases, with 6 bases lying between them. This CDR3 has 13 amino acids. Germline V CDR1 and CDR2: SGDLS, YYNGEE. The CDR3 nucleotides read TGTGCCAGCAGCGTAGCTCCGGAAGAGACCCAGTACTTC. It codes for CASSVAPEETQYF.

CDR3 bases: TGTGCCAGCAGCTTGTGGGGCGGGACAGCCTACGAGCAGTACTTC. Its translation is CASSLWGGTAYEQYF. The chain has TRBV5-5 and TRBJ2-7, with a weak D call TRBD1 (7 bases). Trimming pared 1 base from V and 2 bases from J, leaving 13 bases between. The germline V gene has CDR1 SGHKS and CDR2 YYEKEE (reference sequence). The CDR3 contains 15 residues. Full variable domain (rest looked up from reference TRBV5-5 and TRBJ2-7): DAGVTQSPTHLIKTRGQQVTLRCSPISGHKSVSWYQQVLGQGPQFIFQYYEKEERGRGNFPDRFSARQFPNYSSELNVNALLLGDSALYLCASSLWGGTAYEQYFGPGTRLTVT.

The chain employs TRBV9 and TRBJ2-1; 8 bases match TRBD2. The CDR3 length is 17 residues. Trimming removed 4 bases from V and 0 bases from J; junction bases left unmatched: 9. Germline V gene lookup returns CDR1 SGDLS and CDR2 YYNGEE. The CDR3 DNA reads as TGTGCCAGCAGCTCCCGGGGGGGCCCCAGCTCCTACAATGAGCAGTTCTTC. It encodes CASSSRGGPSSYNEQFF.

CDR3 region: CASSQEGGQGVSEKLFF. The CDR3 coding sequence is TGCGCCAGCAGCCAAGAAGGGGGACAGGGGGTGTCTGAAAAACTGTTTTTT. This chain joins TRBV4-1 and TRBJ1-4, with 11 bases that match TRBD1. CDR1 MGHRA and CDR2 YSYEKL come from the germline V gene. CDR3 length: 17 amino acids. Germline trimming cut 0 bases from V and 7 bases from J; bases unmatched to any gene: 7.

The chain couples TRBV9 to TRBJ2-3; possible D gene TRBD2, 5 bases. Per the germline V gene, CDR1 is SGDLS and CDR2 is YYNGEE. The V end lost 1 base, the J end lost 6 bases, and 9 bases lay between the germline ends. The CDR3 spans 13 residues. CDR3 nucleotide sequence: TGTGCCAGCAGCGTACAAAGGGAGGATACGCAGTATTTT. Protein product: CASSVQREDTQYF.